These T cell receptor beta chains were read from a single sample in a study of naive and memory T cell subsets. TCRdb re-called the UMI-ligation and nested PCR reads through MiXCR, storing one row per CDR3 protein. Among around 140,000 distinct CDR3 sequences, approximately 20% were seen once, and the ten largest hold 0.6% to 0.7%. Sequenced: naive CD8+ T cells from blood. These receptor sequences come from a human donor in good health. Both conserved end residues are part of each CDR3. D genes are given only for firm matches. Clone size is not always given. Where it is, it says once, few, many or a class for expanded clones.

D | J | size | V | DNA | CDR3
TRBD2 | TRBJ2-2 | few | TRBV9 | TGTGCCAGCAGCGTAGGGGGGGGGATCCGCACCGGGGAGCTGTTTTTT | CASSVGGGIRTGELFF
TRBD1 | TRBJ2-3 | . | TRBV9 | TGTGCCAGCAGCGTGGAAACAGGGGGCACAGATACGCAGTATTTT | CASSVETGGTDTQYF
. | TRBJ2-1 | . | TRBV14 | TGTGCCAGCAGTCCCTCCCACTCCTACAATGAGCAGTTCTTC | CASSPSHSYNEQFF
. | TRBJ1-1 | few | TRBV7-8 | TGTGCCAGCAGCTTATTGGACAGAACGAACACTGAAGCTTTCTTT | CASSLLDRTNTEAFF
TRBD2 | TRBJ2-2 | . | TRBV6-5 | TGTGCCAGCAGTTATGGAACTAGCGGGTTACTCACCGGGGAGCTGTTTTTT | CASSYGTSGLLTGELFF
. | TRBJ2-1 | . | TRBV4-3 | TGCGCCAGCAAAGGCGAGTTGTCGAATGAGCAGTTCTTC | CASKGELSNEQFF
. | TRBJ1-4 | . | TRBV19 | TGTGCCAGTAGCCTCTGGACAGCCTCAGATGAAAAACTGTTTTTT | CASSLWTASDEKLFF
TRBD1 | TRBJ2-5 | once | TRBV30 | TGTGCCTGGAGCGAACCGACCGGGACAGGGAGGTTCGAGACCCAGTACTTC | CAWSEPTGTGRFETQYF
. | TRBJ2-2 | . | TRBV29-1 | TGCAGCGTTGTGAGCATGACCACCGGGGAGCTGTTTTTT | CSVVSMTTGELFF
TRBD1 | TRBJ2-3 | . | TRBV14 | TGTGCCAGCAGCCAGACAGGGTCTACGCAGTATTTT | CASSQTGSTQYF
. | TRBJ2-7 | few | TRBV20-1 | TGCAGTGCTAGAAGGGACACCTACGAGCAGTACTTC | CSARRDTYEQYF
TRBD1 | TRBJ1-4 | few | TRBV9 | TGTGCCAGCAGCCCCGGACAGGGAGGAGAAAAACTGTTTTTT | CASSPGQGGEKLFF
TRBD1 | TRBJ2-7 | . | TRBV10-3 | TGTGCCATCAGTGATGGGACAGGGGGCCGGGACGAGCAGTACTTC | CAISDGTGGRDEQYF
. | TRBJ1-5 | . | TRBV30 | TGTGCCTGGAGTTACGACAGGTCCGGGAATCAGCCCCAGCATTTT | CAWSYDRSGNQPQHF
. | TRBJ2-7 | . | TRBV27 | TGTGCCAGCAGTTACGATGCGGAGACTTTTGTTGATAAGTACGAGCAGTACTTC | CASSYDAETFVDKYEQYF
. | TRBJ1-1 | . | TRBV7-6 | TGTGCCAGCAGCTTATTCCCCACCGAGGGGGCTTTCTTT | CASSLFPTEGAFF
. | TRBJ2-2 | few | TRBV13 | TGTGCCAGCAGCTTAGGACCCTTAGTAGCCGGGGAGCTGTTTTTT | CASSLGPLVAGELFF
. | TRBJ2-1 | . | TRBV6-1 | TGTGCCAGCAGTAAACAGGGAGGGCCTGAGCAGTTCTTC | CASSKQGGPEQFF
TRBD2 | TRBJ2-1 | few | TRBV12-3/TRBV12-4 | TGTGCCAGCAGTGGAATGTTAGCGGGAGGGTGGCAGTTCTTC | CASSGMLAGGWQFF
. | TRBJ1-5 | . | TRBV6-2/TRBV6-3 | TGTGCCAGCAGTTTATGGAGCAATCAGCCCCAGCATTTT | CASSLWSNQPQHF
. | TRBJ2-6 | few | TRBV7-6 | TGTGCCAGCAGCTCAGTCCCCCCGACTGGGGCCAACGTCCTGACTTTC | CASSSVPPTGANVLTF
. | TRBJ2-5 | . | TRBV19 | TGTGCCAGTACCCCGAGGGGGGCGTCTCAAGAGACCCAGTACTTC | CASTPRGASQETQYF
. | TRBJ2-7 | . | TRBV12-3/TRBV12-4 | TGTGCCAGCAGTCCGACTAGTACCTTGGACGAGCAGTACTTC | CASSPTSTLDEQYF
. | TRBJ1-5 | once | TRBV7-2 | TGTGCCAGCAGCTTACTGGGGTCAGCGGATCAGCCCCAGCATTTT | CASSLLGSADQPQHF
TRBD1 | TRBJ2-7 | . | TRBV9 | TGTGCCAGCAGCCCGGGACAGGTCAGCTCCTACGAGCAGTACTTC | CASSPGQVSSYEQYF
. | TRBJ1-6 | . | TRBV12-3/TRBV12-4 | TGTGCCAGCAGTCGCTACGGGACGGATAATTCACCCCTCCACTTT | CASSRYGTDNSPLHF
. | TRBJ1-2 | few | TRBV7-8 | TGTGCCAGCAGTCTGGCGGGGGTTGCCTATGGCTACACCTTC | CASSLAGVAYGYTF
TRBD2 | TRBJ2-1 | . | TRBV20-1 | TGCAGTGCTAGAGATTGGGGACTAGCGGGACATGAGCAGTTCTTC | CSARDWGLAGHEQFF
. | TRBJ2-1 | . | TRBV21-1 | TGTGCCAGCAGCAAATGCCCCCGACAGGCAGACGATGAGCAGTTCTTC | CASSKCPRQADDEQFF
. | TRBJ2-2 | few | TRBV4-3 | TGCGCCAGCAGTTGGAGTGGTGGCAAGAACACCGGGGAGCTGTTTTTT | CASSWSGGKNTGELFF
. | TRBJ2-5 | . | TRBV29-1 | TGCAGCGTTGATGGGGAGACCCAGTACTTC | CSVDGETQYF
. | TRBJ2-2 | few | TRBV15 | TGTGCCACCAGCATCCGGGGCAACACCGGGGAGCTGTTTTTT | CATSIRGNTGELFF
TRBD1 | TRBJ2-3 | few | TRBV10-3 | TGTGCCATCAGGATGACAGGGTGGGACACAGATACGCAGTATTTT | CAIRMTGWDTDTQYF
TRBD2 | TRBJ2-1 | . | TRBV7-2 | TGTGCCAGCAGCTTACCCCCGTGGGTAGCGGGCGATCCCTACAATGAGCAGTTCTTC | CASSLPPWVAGDPYNEQFF